The 23 T cell receptor beta chains given below trace back to one sample, sequenced in a study of blood T cells in healthy people across ages. Primers used in a second PCR of roughly 7 to 12 cycles were a sample-barcoded 5' primer and a J-beta primer mix. TCRdb re-derived calls from the 5' RACE reads in MiXCR, one entry per CDR3 protein. The sample has around 900,000 distinct CDR3 sequences, roughly half seen once. The sequencing sample was made of blood. These receptors all stem from a woman in her fifties or sixties in good health.

The chain links TRBV5-1 to TRBJ2-5; the D is unclear. This CDR3 has 12 residues. Germline CDR1 SGHRS, CDR2 YFSETQ. V shed 0 bases and J shed 11 bases, with 11 bases lying between them. Here the CDR3 reads CASSLAQKEQYF. CDR3 nucleotide sequence: TGCGCCAGCAGCTTGGCTCAGAAGGAGCAGTACTTC.

The chain links TRBV7-9 to TRBJ2-5, with a weak D call TRBD1 (6 bases). Germline-derived CDR1 and CDR2 are SEHNR and FQNEAQ (reference sequence). The CDR3 is 14 residues long. The V and J ends lost 3 bases and 0 bases respectively, with 8 bases between them. The CDR3 DNA reads TGTGCCAGCAGCTTCCAGGGGCACCAAGAGACCCAGTACTTC. Translation gives CASSFQGHQETQYF.

The chain combines TRBV10-3 with TRBJ2-7; D not resolved. The CDR3 contains 14 residues. Germline V lookup: CDR1 ENHRY, CDR2 SYGVKD. V lost 6 bases to trimming and J lost 0 bases, with 12 bases between them. For the CDR3, the DNA is TGTGCCATCAGGGAAACCTCAGTCTCCTACGAGCAGTACTTC. It is translated as CAIRETSVSYEQYF.

The rearrangement uses TRBV27 and TRBJ2-5; 9 nucleotides line up with TRBD1. Germline CDR1 MNHEY, CDR2 SMNVEV (reference sequence). Trimming took 5 bases from V and 11 from J; bases not matched to a gene: 12. The CDR3 length is 14 residues. Here the CDR3 reads CASSPGTGNYGQYF. As DNA, the CDR3 is TGTGCCAGCAGTCCCGGGACAGGGAACTACGGGCAGTACTTC.

CDR3 sequence: CASSLGWGYNEQFF. CDR3 coding DNA: TGTGCCAGCAGCTTAGGTTGGGGCTACAATGAGCAGTTCTTC. V gene TRBV7-2 combines with J gene TRBJ2-1; D is undetermined. The CDR3 length is 14 residues. V lost 1 base, J lost 3 bases, and 7 bases lay in between. Germline V gene data show CDR1 as SGHTA and CDR2 as FQGNSA.

The CDR3 region is CASSLTGTGVNEQYF. CDR3 DNA sequence: TGTGCCAGCAGCTTAACCGGGACAGGCGTCAATGAGCAGTACTTC. The J gene is TRBJ2-7, the V gene TRBV7-2, with 8 positions matching TRBD1. J lost 7 bases, V lost 2 bases, and 10 bases had no gene match. This CDR3 region has 15 residues. Germline V gene sequence: CDR1 SGHTA, CDR2 FQGNSA.

The V call is TRBV18, the J call TRBJ1-4; 7 positions agree with TRBD1. CDR1 and CDR2 (germline): KGHSH, LQKENI. The CDR3 sequence is 16 residues long. The V and J ends lost 4 bases and 3 bases, in that order; junction bases with no gene match: 8. CDR3 in DNA: TGTGCCAGCTCACTTAACCCGAGGGGGCCTAATGAAAAACTGTTTTTT. Protein product: CASSLNPRGPNEKLFF.

This clonotype came up a few times. The chain links TRBV4-1 to TRBJ1-1, with D hard to call. In germline, CDR1 is MGHRA, CDR2 YSYEKL. V was trimmed by 2 bases and J by 10 bases, leaving 17 bases between them. CDR3 size: 14 residues. CDR3 sequence (DNA): TGCGCCAGCAGCCAACTCGGACGATCGGCAGGAGCTTTCTTT. Its protein product is CASSQLGRSAGAFF.

The table lists this clonotype with a few counts. This chain links TRBV9 with TRBJ2-7; possible D gene TRBD2, 5 bases. Between the trimmed V and J ends, which lost 0 bases and 12 bases, there was a span of 13 bases. There are 12 residues in the CDR3. Per germline, CDR1 SGDLS and CDR2 YYNGEE. The CDR3 DNA follows: TGTGCCAGCAGCGTAGGACCCCCCCTAGCGTACTTC. This codes for CASSVGPPLAYF. Complete variable domain (other parts from reference TRBV9 and TRBJ2-7): DSGVTQTPKHLITATGQRVTLRCSPRSGDLSVYWYQQSLDQGLQFLIQYYNGEERAKGNILERFSAQQFPDLHSELNLSSLELGDSALYFCASSVGPPLAYFGPGTRLTVT.

This clonotype came up a few times. The CDR3 bases are TGCGCCAGCAGCCTTAGAAGCGGTACCTCCTACAATGAGCAGTTCTTC. This codes for CASSLRSGTSYNEQFF. The genes are TRBV4-1 and TRBJ2-1; a weak D match, TRBD2 (5 bases). The CDR3 spans 16 residues. V was shortened by 4 bases and J by 0 bases, with 13 bases between the two germline ends. The germline V gene encodes CDR1 MGHRA and CDR2 YSYEKL.

Many counts were recorded for this clonotype. The chain employs TRBV7-6 and TRBJ2-7, with D possibly TRBD2 on 7 matching bases. The V and J ends lost 2 bases and 4 bases respectively, with 27 bases between them. This CDR3 region has 19 residues. Germline V gives CDR1 SGHVS, CDR2 FNYEAQ. As DNA, the CDR3 is TGTGCCAGCAGCTTAAGGCCTCCTTCCGGCGGGGGCACCACTTACGAGCAGTACTTC. Translating gives CASSLRPPSGGGTTYEQYF.

The chain combines TRBV11-2 with TRBJ1-4; 7 nucleotides align to TRBD1. Losses at the gene ends were 5 bases for V and 7 bases for J; bases not matched to a gene: 13. CDR3 size: 16 residues. Looked up from germline, CDR1 is SGHAT and CDR2 is FQNNGV. The CDR3 DNA reads as TGTGCCAGCAGCCGAACCAGACAGGGTAAAGGTGAAAAACTGTTTTTT. This codes for CASSRTRQGKGEKLFF.

This clonotype was detected a few times. The chain links TRBV7-2 to TRBJ1-2; D not certain. The CDR3 runs to 13 residues. Trimming cost V 2 bases and J 3 bases, with 7 bases left between them. Germline V gene lookup returns CDR1 SGHTA and CDR2 FQGNSA. The CDR3 sequence: CASSLPVDYGYTF. The CDR3 bases are TGTGCCAGCAGCTTACCGGTGGACTATGGCTACACCTTC.

This clonotype has more than one count but fewer than ten. This chain links TRBV12-3 or TRBV12-4 with TRBJ1-2, with a tentative D call TRBD1 (5 bases). The V end was cut by 3 bases, the J end by 6 bases, with 11 bases between. CDR3 length equals 13 residues. The chain's CDR3 is CASSFGGSDGYTF. In DNA form, the CDR3 reads TGTGCCAGCAGTTTCGGGGGATCGGATGGCTACACCTTC.

The chain couples TRBV12-3 or TRBV12-4 to TRBJ1-2; D possibly corresponds to TRBD1 (5 bases). The length of the CDR3 is 14 residues. The ends were cut back, 3 bases at V and 4 bases at J, with 12 bases in the middle. The CDR3 nucleotides read TGTGCCAGCAGTTTCAGAGCAGGGAGCTATGGCTACACCTTC. Encoded protein: CASSFRAGSYGYTF.

V usage is TRBV3-1 and J usage is TRBJ1-2, with D maybe TRBD1 (5 bases). Germline V gene sequence: CDR1 LGHDT, CDR2 YNNKEL (reference sequence). Trimming removed 3 bases at V and 6 bases at J, with 17 bases between. The CDR3 loop spans 15 amino acids. CDR3 loop: CASSHSQGGGHGYTF. The CDR3 DNA reads TGTGCCAGCAGCCATAGTCAGGGAGGAGGACATGGCTACACCTTC.

As regards this clonotype: Germline is not matched at one junction end, which may reflect a read error. The chain employs TRBV29-1 and TRBJ2-2; possibly TRBD1 for D (6 bases). The CDR3 contains 14 residues. Germline assignment: CDR1 SQVTM and CDR2 ANQGSEA. DNA for the CDR3: TGCAGCATCAGGGGAGAGGGGGACACCGGGGAGCCGTTTTTT. Its translation is CSIRGEGDTGEPFF.

CDR3 in amino acids: CSVGAGYTEAFF. DNA of the CDR3: TGCAGCGTGGGAGCAGGGTACACTGAAGCTTTCTTT. This rearrangement joins TRBV29-1 to TRBJ1-1, with D tentatively TRBD1 (5 bases). Per germline, CDR1 SQVTM and CDR2 ANQGSEA. CDR3 length: 12 residues. Trimming pared 6 bases from V and 3 bases from J, leaving 11 bases between.

This clonotype was found a few times. CDR3 nucleotide sequence: TGTGCCAGCAGTTACGACAGCCGAAGCTCCTACGAGCAGTACTTC. Encoded protein: CASSYDSRSSYEQYF. The V gene is TRBV6-2 or TRBV6-3, the J gene TRBJ2-7; TRBD1 might be the D (5 bases). V dropped 2 bases and J dropped 0 bases, with 11 bases sitting between them. CDR1 and CDR2 from the germline V gene are MNHEY and SVGEGT. The CDR3 is 15 residues long.

The rearrangement uses TRBV5-1 and TRBJ1-4; weak D call: TRBD1 (6 bases). CDR1 and CDR2 from the germline V gene are SGHRS and YFSETQ. The CDR3 has 15 amino acids. The germline V and J ends were trimmed by 4 bases and 0 bases, with 10 bases remaining between them. The chain's CDR3 is CASSAGAATNEKLFF. The CDR3 DNA follows: TGCGCCAGCAGCGCGGGGGCTGCAACTAATGAAAAACTGTTTTTT.

The chain links TRBV5-1 to TRBJ1-2; tentatively, D is TRBD1 (6 bases). The CDR3 is 13 amino acids. Trimming left V 4 bases short and J 3 bases short, with 10 bases between. Per the germline V gene, CDR1 is SGHRS and CDR2 is YFSETQ. CDR3 nucleotide sequence: TGCGCCAGCAGCGGGGACAATTACTATGGCTACACCTTC. Residues: CASSGDNYYGYTF.

CDR3: CASSSYRARSGPSQGKLFF. CDR3 DNA: TGTGCCAGCAGCTCGTATAGGGCAAGAAGTGGTCCCTCTCAAGGAAAACTGTTTTTT. The V call is TRBV13, the J call TRBJ1-4, with D unclear. The germline V gene encodes CDR1 PRHDT and CDR2 FYEKMQ (reference sequence). V was shortened by 4 bases and J by 10 bases, with 31 bases between the two germline ends. The CDR3 contains 19 residues.

J is TRBJ2-3 and V is TRBV29-1; 13 bases fit TRBD2. The CDR3 contains 14 residues. Germline-derived CDR1 and CDR2 are SQVTM and ANQGSEA. J gave up 6 bases and V 4 bases, and 4 bases lay outside the gene matches. CDR3 sequence (DNA): TGCAGCGTTGTTACTAGCGGGAGGGGGGATACGCAGTATTTT. It encodes CSVVTSGRGDTQYF.